Listed here are 11 T cell receptor beta chains from one sample, sequenced in a study of CD4 T cells in relation to SARS-CoV-2 and coronaviruses. Unexposed donor CD4+ T cells date from about 2011-2018, before the COVID-19 pandemic. Generated by immunoSEQ multiplex PCR, the TCRdb table keeps only in-frame clones and is missing some. The profile shows about 65,000 clones, 87% of them singletons. Sequencing was done on a sample of memory CD4+ T cells from PBMCs. The receptors shown here come from a human donor in good health.

V is TRBV5-5 and J is TRBJ2-1, with D perhaps TRBD2 (5 bases). CDR3 length: 17 amino acids. The germline V gene encodes CDR1 SGHKS and CDR2 YYEKEE (reference sequence). The V and J ends lost 1 base and 7 bases respectively, with 21 bases between them. CDR3 loop: CASSLIRRWKRRNEQFF. The CDR3 DNA reads TGTGCCAGCAGCTTGATTAGGAGGTGGAAAAGGCGGAATGAGCAGTTCTTC.

The table lists this clone with a count of one. The same CDR3 arises from other DNA sequences in this sample as well. The gene calls are TRBV18 and TRBJ2-7; D uncertain. This CDR3 has 13 amino acids. The germline V gene encodes CDR1 KGHSH and CDR2 LQKENI. The V end was cut by 0 bases, the J end by 0 bases, with 3 bases between. CDR3 residues: CASSPPSSYEQYF. Written as DNA, the CDR3 is TGTGCCAGCTCACCACCGAGCTCCTACGAGCAGTACTTC. The full variable domain, completed using reference TRBV18 and TRBJ2-7, is NAGVMQNPRHLVRRRGQEARLRCSPMKGHSHVYWYRQLPEEGLKFMVYLQKENIIDESGMPKERFSAEFPKEGPSILRIQQVVRGDSAAYFCASSPPSSYEQYFGPGTRLTVT.

V gene TRBV5-1 combines with J gene TRBJ2-3; 11 nucleotides match TRBD2. Germline trimming cut 3 bases from V and 4 bases from J; bases unmatched to any gene: 4. The germline V gene encodes CDR1 SGHRS and CDR2 YFSETQ. The CDR3 is 15 amino acids. The CDR3 here is CASSSASGGPDTQYF. CDR3 sequence (DNA): TGCGCCAGCAGCTCGGCTAGCGGGGGGCCAGATACGCAGTATTTT.

V is TRBV29-1 and J is TRBJ2-1, with D perhaps matching TRBD1 (6 bases). CDR3 length equals 14 residues. Deletions cut 5 bases from V and 3 bases from J, with 14 bases between. Germline CDR1 SQVTM, CDR2 ANQGSEA. The CDR3 protein is CSVSGGRGYNEQFF. For the CDR3, the DNA is TGCAGCGTTTCCGGCGGCAGGGGCTACAATGAGCAGTTCTTC.

The chain recombines TRBV6-5 with TRBJ2-2; 7 bases align to TRBD1. Germline V gene sequence: CDR1 MNHEY, CDR2 SVGAGI. V gave up 0 bases and J gave up 4 bases; unmatched junction bases: 5. This CDR3 has 16 amino acids. The CDR3 nucleotides are TGTGCCAGCAGTTACTCGTACGACAGGGTCACCGGGGAGCTGTTTTTT. This codes for CASSYSYDRVTGELFF.

This rearrangement joins TRBV6-5 to TRBJ2-2; a possible D gene is TRBD1 (5 bases). V dropped 7 bases and J dropped 9 bases, with 15 bases sitting between them. This CDR3 spans 13 amino acids. Per germline, CDR1 MNHEY and CDR2 SVGAGI. DNA of the CDR3: TGTGCCAGCATGGGCAGGGTTTTTAGGGAGCTGTTTTTT. Encoded protein: CASMGRVFRELFF.

The chain joins TRBV3-1 (or the pseudogene TRBV3-2) to TRBJ1-6; 9 nucleotides match TRBD1. The V segment lost 6 bases and the J segment 13 bases; nucleotides outside the gene matches: 10. Germline loops: CDR1 LGHDT, CDR2 YNNKEL (reference sequence). The CDR3 runs to 14 residues. The chain's CDR3 is CASSPSRDRDPLHF. The CDR3 nucleotides are TGTGCCAGCAGTCCCTCCCGGGACAGGGACCCCCTCCACTTT.

Here the CDR3 reads CASSFRFSGNTIYF. As DNA, the CDR3 is TGTGCCAGCAGCTTCAGATTCTCTGGAAACACCATATATTTT. The chain links TRBV5-6 to TRBJ1-3; D is undetermined. There are 14 residues in the CDR3. Germline values: CDR1 SGHDT, CDR2 YYEEEE. V was trimmed by 2 bases and J by 0 bases, leaving 6 bases between them.

The J gene is TRBJ1-6, the V gene TRBV12-3 or TRBV12-4, with D unclear. V shed 10 bases and J shed 14 bases, with 15 bases lying between them. The CDR3 contains 11 residues. The CDR3 sequence: CATTVGGTLHF. CDR3 DNA sequence: TGTGCCACCACCGTGGGTGGCACCCTCCACTTT.

The V and J genes are TRBV2 and TRBJ2-7; D may correspond to TRBD1 or TRBD2 (5 bases each). The V gene lost 4 bases and the J gene lost 7 bases, with 14 bases spanning the gap. CDR1 is SNHLY and CDR2 is FYNNEI in the germline V gene. CDR3 length equals 13 residues. The CDR3 region is CASSGGAPSEQYF. The DNA of the CDR3 is TGTGCCAGCAGTGGAGGGGCCCCATCGGAGCAGTACTTC.

The V gene is TRBV5-1, the J gene TRBJ2-5; D perhaps matches TRBD1 (6 bases). The CDR3 totals 15 residues. V lost 2 bases to trimming and J lost 0 bases, with 11 bases between them. Germline CDR1 and CDR2: SGHRS and YFSETQ. The CDR3 loop is CASSLQGWDQETQYF. In DNA, the CDR3 is TGCGCCAGCAGCTTACAGGGTTGGGACCAAGAGACCCAGTACTTC.